The 16 T cell receptor beta chains below all came from one sample that was sequenced in a study of T cell responses to AZD1222 COVID-19 vaccine. Clones were sequenced by immunoSEQ multiplex PCR, and TCRdb holds only the in-frame ones, with some missing. This sample yields about 150,000 clones, of which 92% are seen a single time; about 1.9% belongs to the top ten. The sample was peripheral blood, taken on day 0 of AZD1222 vaccination. The receptors come from an adult in good health.

The CDR3 reads CARGLVETQYF. For the CDR3, the DNA is TGTGCCAGGGGACTAGTAGAGACCCAGTACTTC. V gene TRBV2 combines with J gene TRBJ2-5, with 8 nucleotides matching TRBD2. CDR3 length: 11 residues. Germline values: CDR1 SNHLY, CDR2 FYNNEI. Trimming cost V 9 bases and J 4 bases; bases outside gene matches: 1.

Worth noting for this clone: The sample contains more than one DNA sequence encoding this CDR3. The CDR3 loop reads CASSLEGGVEKLFF. The CDR3 DNA sequence: TGCGCCAGCAGCTTGGAAGGGGGCGTCGAAAAACTGTTTTTT. This sequence joins TRBV5-1 and TRBJ1-4, with 7 positions matching TRBD1. This CDR3 comprises 14 residues. Germline CDR1 and CDR2: SGHRS and YFSETQ. With 0 bases clipped from V and 8 bases from J, the junction kept 4 bases outside the gene matches.

J is TRBJ2-2 and V is TRBV5-4; no definite D call. Germline V gene lookup returns CDR1 SGHNT and CDR2 YYREEE (reference sequence). The CDR3 is 15 residues long. Trimming removed 1 base from V and 6 bases from J, with 13 bases in between. This chain's CDR3 is CASSLFSRAAGELFF. The DNA for the CDR3 is TGTGCCAGCAGCTTGTTCTCTAGGGCGGCCGGGGAGCTGTTTTTT.

The chain has TRBV9 and TRBJ1-1; no definite D call. The CDR3 is 15 residues long. V gave up 0 bases and J gave up 9 bases, with 18 bases separating them. From germline, CDR1 is SGDLS and CDR2 YYNGEE. The CDR3, as DNA: TGTGCCAGCAGCGTAGATAAGGGAGGACGGGCGAAAGCTTTCTTT. This sequence encodes CASSVDKGGRAKAFF.

The chain recombines TRBV27 with TRBJ2-1, with D unclear. There are 15 residues in the CDR3. Germline V gives CDR1 MNHEY, CDR2 SMNVEV (reference sequence). Trimming removed 2 bases from V and 0 bases from J, with 8 bases in between. The CDR3 DNA follows: TGTGCCAGCAGTTTACAACCGTCCTCCTACAATGAGCAGTTCTTC. It is translated as CASSLQPSSYNEQFF.

The chain couples TRBV5-1 to TRBJ2-7; 10 positions match TRBD1. The length of the CDR3 is 14 residues. V gave up 2 bases and J gave up 6 bases; unmatched junction bases: 5. In germline, CDR1 is SGHRS, CDR2 YFSETQ. The CDR3 DNA reads TGCGCCAGCAGCTTCGGGACAGGGGACTTCGAGCAGTACTTC. Its protein is CASSFGTGDFEQYF.

The chain has TRBV4-1 and TRBJ1-4; 9 nucleotides agree with TRBD1. The CDR3 has 19 residues. The V segment lost 0 bases and the J segment 2 bases; nucleotides outside the gene matches: 10. Germline V gene data show CDR1 as MGHRA and CDR2 as YSYEKL. The CDR3 coding sequence is TGCGCCAGCAGCCAAGAAAGGCTTGGGGACAGGGCTACTAATGAAAAACTGTTTTTT. This translates into CASSQERLGDRATNEKLFF.

The chain is built from TRBV4-1 and TRBJ2-2; D is perhaps TRBD1 (7 bases). Germline lookup yields CDR1 MGHRA and CDR2 YSYEKL. Trimming stripped 4 bases from V and 4 bases from J, with 13 bases between. The CDR3 contains 15 residues. CDR3 coding DNA: TGCGCCAGCAGCCCGAGACAGGGAGGCACCGGGGAGCTGTTTTTT. It specifies CASSPRQGGTGELFF.

The chain employs TRBV27 and TRBJ1-1; D unclear. V was trimmed by 9 bases and J by 10 bases, leaving 24 bases between them. Germline loops: CDR1 MNHEY, CDR2 SMNVEV (reference sequence). The CDR3 length is 14 residues. The CDR3 DNA reads TGTGCCAGTAAACGGATTCCCGGGCCGGCCGCAGCTTTCTTT. Its translation: CASKRIPGPAAAFF.

This sequence joins TRBV7-2 and TRBJ1-4; D may be TRBD1 (6 bases). The V end lost 3 bases, the J end lost 4 bases, and 9 bases lay between the germline ends. Germline-derived CDR1 and CDR2 are SGHTA and FQGNSA. The CDR3 spans 14 residues. The CDR3 nucleotides are TGTGCCAGCAGCTTCCGGACAGTTAATGAAAAACTGTTTTTT. Translation: CASSFRTVNEKLFF.

This clone was observed a single time. The CDR3 bases are TGTGCCAGCAGCCAATCGGGTTGGGACAGGGGATTGGGCTACACCTTC. As protein: CASSQSGWDRGLGYTF. J is TRBJ1-2 and V is TRBV4-2; 10 bases are shared with TRBD1. J gave up 8 bases and V 2 bases, and 11 bases lay outside the gene matches. CDR1 and CDR2 (germline): LGHNA, YNFKEQ. This CDR3 contains 16 residues.

The genes are TRBV9 and TRBJ2-5; 9 bases are a match to TRBD2. The trim removed 0 bases at V and 4 bases at J, leaving 4 bases unmatched. CDR1 is SGDLS, CDR2 YYNGEE, per germline. The CDR3 contains 15 residues. The CDR3 here is CASSVEAGGGETQYF. The CDR3 DNA is TGTGCCAGCAGCGTAGAAGCGGGGGGAGGAGAGACCCAGTACTTC. Supplemented by reference TRBV9 and TRBJ2-5, the full variable domain reads DSGVTQTPKHLITATGQRVTLRCSPRSGDLSVYWYQQSLDQGLQFLIQYYNGEERAKGNILERFSAQQFPDLHSELNLSSLELGDSALYFCASSVEAGGGETQYFGPGTRLLVL.

The table lists this clone with a count of one. V usage is TRBV7-9 and J usage is TRBJ2-3; D call uncertain. Per germline, CDR1 SEHNR and CDR2 FQNEAQ (reference sequence). CDR3 length equals 14 residues. The V and J ends lost 5 bases and 0 bases respectively, with 9 bases between them. The CDR3: CASSLGKSTDTQYF. The CDR3 DNA reads TGTGCCAGCAGCCTGGGGAAAAGCACAGATACGCAGTATTTT.

The chain is built from TRBV19 and TRBJ1-2; D is uncertain. The CDR3 loop spans 12 amino acids. V lost 6 bases and J lost 4, with 9 bases in between. The germline V gene has CDR1 LNHDA and CDR2 SQIVND (reference sequence). This chain's CDR3 is CASSGPVYGYTF. CDR3 sequence (DNA): TGTGCCAGTAGCGGGCCCGTCTATGGCTACACCTTC.

The V and J genes are TRBV7-9 and TRBJ2-5, with a weak D call TRBD2 (6 bases). This CDR3 is 14 amino acids long. The germline V and J ends were trimmed by 1 base and 5 bases, with 11 bases remaining between them. Germline CDR1 reads SEHNR; CDR2 reads FQNEAQ (reference sequence). The CDR3: CASSLVLAVETQYF. The CDR3 DNA is TGTGCCAGCAGCTTAGTACTAGCTGTGGAGACCCAGTACTTC.

V usage is TRBV6-5 and J usage is TRBJ2-2; D might be TRBD2 (5 bases). CDR3 length: 14 residues. In germline, CDR1 is MNHEY, CDR2 SVGAGI. Trimming removed 10 bases at V and 4 bases at J, with 16 bases between. The CDR3 protein is CATLRGLGTGELFF. DNA for the CDR3: TGTGCCACCCTCAGAGGGTTAGGCACCGGGGAGCTGTTTTTT.